These 17 T cell receptor beta chains were sequenced from one sample in a study of blood T cell repertoires in COVID-19. Assay used: immunoSEQ multiplex PCR; TCRdb lists only in-frame clones, some missing. The sample lists approximately 150,000 clones, roughly 80% occurring once. The specimen was PBMCs or T cells enriched from blood (not recorded which). Every receptor here comes from a woman aged 35 to 49 with acute COVID-19.

This chain uses TRBV10-3 with TRBJ2-3, with TRBD2 matching over 11 bases. V lost 10 bases and J lost 3; bases outside the gene matches: 6. Germline CDR1 reads ENHRY; CDR2 reads SYGVKD. This CDR3 spans 14 amino acids. CDR3 region: CATQGLAVTDTQYF. CDR3 in DNA: TGTGCCACCCAGGGACTAGCGGTTACAGATACGCAGTATTTT.

This clone occurred many times. This CDR3 reads CASSLVAGDTGELFF. The DNA of the CDR3 is TGCGCCAGCAGCTTGGTGGCGGGAGACACCGGGGAGCTGTTTTTT. The chain is built from TRBV5-1 and TRBJ2-2; TRBD2 agrees at 7 bases. The CDR3 runs to 15 residues. The V gene's germline CDR1 is SGHRS and CDR2 YFSETQ. V dropped 0 bases and J dropped 3; count of bases not matched to a gene: 2. The variable domain in full, with the rest retrieved from reference TRBV5-1 and TRBJ2-2, is KAGVTQTPRYLIKTRGQQVTLSCSPISGHRSVSWYQQTPGQGLQFLFEYFSETQRNKGNFPGRFSGRQFSNSRSEMNVSTLELGDSALYLCASSLVAGDTGELFFGEGSRLTVL.

The chain employs TRBV25-1 and TRBJ1-5, with D tentatively TRBD1 (5 bases). V was pared by 5 bases and J by 0 bases, with 11 bases between. The CDR3 sequence is 15 residues long. Germline loops: CDR1 MGHDK, CDR2 SYGVNS. The CDR3 bases are TGTGCCAGCAGTTCGGGGGATTATAGCAATCAGCCCCAGCATTTT. Protein product: CASSSGDYSNQPQHF.

The V gene is TRBV6-5, the J gene TRBJ1-4; possible D gene TRBD1, 6 bases. CDR3 length equals 14 residues. The germline CDR1 and CDR2 sequences are MNHEY and SVGAGI. Trimming took off 5 bases at V and 9 bases at J, with 16 bases between the two ends. CDR3 sequence: CASSQSWGQKKLFF. CDR3 bases: TGTGCCAGCAGTCAGAGCTGGGGGCAGAAAAAACTGTTTTTT.

This clone was observed a few times. The chain carries TRBV2 and TRBJ1-5; D gene unclear. The V end lost 8 bases, the J end lost 2 bases, and 16 bases lay between the germline ends. The CDR3 spans 15 residues. Germline CDR1 SNHLY, CDR2 FYNNEI. The DNA of the CDR3 is TGTGCCAGCCGAGGAATCTCGGATGGCAATCAGCCCCAGCATTTT. Protein sequence: CASRGISDGNQPQHF.

This clone was found once. The chain couples TRBV5-1 to TRBJ2-1, with 7 bases aligning to TRBD2. The V and J ends lost 8 bases and 2 bases, in that order; junction bases with no gene match: 7. The CDR3 is 14 amino acids. Per germline, CDR1 SGHRS and CDR2 YFSETQ. CDR3 DNA sequence: TGCGCCAGTTCGCTGACTAGCACCTACAATGAGCAGTTCTTC. As protein: CASSLTSTYNEQFF.

The gene calls are TRBV6-5 and TRBJ2-1, with D possibly matching TRBD2 (6 bases). Trimming removed 0 bases at V and 4 bases at J, with 10 bases between. The CDR3 runs to 15 residues. Per the germline V gene, CDR1 is MNHEY and CDR2 is SVGAGI. The CDR3 protein is CASSYSGLPYNEQFF. The CDR3 region has the DNA TGTGCCAGCAGTTACTCAGGACTACCTTACAATGAGCAGTTCTTC.

This sequence joins TRBV19 and TRBJ2-3, with a tentative D call TRBD1 (6 bases). Germline CDR1 and CDR2: LNHDA and SQIVND (reference sequence). The V end lost 5 bases, the J end lost 3 bases, and 9 bases lay between the germline ends. The CDR3 has 13 amino acids. The CDR3 DNA reads as TGTGCCAGTAGTCTGCAGGGGACAGATACGCAGTATTTT. This encodes CASSLQGTDTQYF.

The CDR3 coding sequence is TGTGCCAGCAGTTTATCGGAGGGAACTGAAGCTTTCTTT. Amino acid sequence: CASSLSEGTEAFF. V is TRBV12-3 or TRBV12-4 and J is TRBJ1-1, with D hard to call. CDR3 length: 13 amino acids. With 2 bases removed from V and 5 bases from J, the gap between germline ends came to 9 bases.

The genes are TRBV6-1 and TRBJ2-1, with a tentative D call TRBD2 (6 bases). The CDR3 length is 18 residues. The V end was cut by 2 bases, the J end by 0 bases, with 17 bases between. Germline lookup yields CDR1 MNHNS and CDR2 SASEGT. CDR3 in DNA: TGTGCCAGCAGTGAACGCCTAGCGCAACCGACCTCCTACAATGAGCAGTTCTTC. Protein product: CASSERLAQPTSYNEQFF.

The V and J genes are TRBV2 and TRBJ1-5; 10 nucleotides line up with TRBD1. The J segment lost 4 bases and the V segment lost 3 bases, leaving 6 bases of the junction unmatched. Germline values: CDR1 SNHLY, CDR2 FYNNEI. The CDR3 covers 16 residues. CDR3 region: CASSDRGTGENQPQHF. In DNA form, the CDR3 reads TGTGCCAGCAGTGACAGAGGGACAGGGGAAAATCAGCCCCAGCATTTT. The full variable domain, completed using reference TRBV2 and TRBJ1-5, is EPEVTQTPSHQVTQMGQEVILRCVPISNHLYFYWYRQILGQKVEFLVSFYNNEISEKSEIFDDQFSVERPDGSNFTLKIRSTKLEDSAMYFCASSDRGTGENQPQHFGDGTRLSIL.

The gene calls are TRBV7-3 and TRBJ1-1; a weak D match, TRBD1 (5 bases). The V end was cut by 6 bases, the J end by 1 base, with 12 bases between. The V gene's germline CDR1 is SGHTA and CDR2 FQGTGA. The CDR3 contains 14 residues. CDR3 nucleotides: TGTGCCAGCAGTCTTCAGGGAAAGAACACTGAAGCTTTCTTT. Translation: CASSLQGKNTEAFF.

This chain connects TRBV6-5 to TRBJ1-5; 10 bases are a match to TRBD1. Trimming cost V 8 bases and J 11 bases; bases outside gene matches: 15. Germline CDR1 and CDR2: MNHEY and SVGAGI. The CDR3 loop spans 15 amino acids. CDR3 residues: CASRDGQGVFRAQHF. The CDR3 DNA follows: TGTGCCAGCCGGGATGGACAGGGGGTTTTTCGGGCCCAGCATTTT.

Only a few counts were recorded for this clone. The gene calls are TRBV11-1 and TRBJ1-1; no clear D gene. Germline V gives CDR1 SGHAT, CDR2 FQDESV (reference sequence). V was clipped by 1 base and J by 0 bases, with 9 bases between them. The CDR3 is 15 residues long. The CDR3 DNA is TGTGCCAGCAGCTTAGGGACTGTCATGAACACTGAAGCTTTCTTT. Amino acid sequence: CASSLGTVMNTEAFF. The complete variable domain, with remaining parts taken from reference TRBV11-1 and TRBJ1-1, reads EAEVAQSPRYKITEKSQAVAFWCDPISGHATLYWYRQILGQGPELLVQFQDESVVDDSQLPKDRFSAERLKGVDSTLKIQPAELGDSAMYLCASSLGTVMNTEAFFGQGTRLTVV.

V and J are TRBV7-9 and TRBJ2-3; 9 nucleotides agree with TRBD1. Trimming removed 3 bases from V and 0 bases from J; junction bases left unmatched: 10. CDR1 is SEHNR, CDR2 FQNEAQ, per germline (reference sequence). This CDR3 is built from 18 residues. The CDR3 coding sequence is TGTGCCAGCAGCTTCTACGCATACAGGGGGCATAGCACAGATACGCAGTATTTT. Encoded protein: CASSFYAYRGHSTDTQYF.

J is TRBJ2-1 and V is TRBV19; no firm D call. The length of the CDR3 is 13 residues. Germline V CDR1 and CDR2: LNHDA, SQIVND (reference sequence). Deletions cut 7 bases from V and 4 bases from J, with 11 bases between. The CDR3 loop reads CASNSNYYNEQFF. The CDR3 DNA reads as TGTGCCAGTAACTCAAACTATTACAATGAGCAGTTCTTC.

This rearrangement joins TRBV7-2 to TRBJ2-7; D is possibly TRBD2 (5 bases). The germline V gene has CDR1 SGHTA and CDR2 FQGNSA. The CDR3 has 14 residues. V gave up 3 bases and J gave up 0 bases, with 9 bases separating them. The CDR3 spells CASSFGAVSYEQYF. The CDR3 DNA reads TGTGCCAGCAGCTTTGGAGCGGTCTCCTACGAGCAGTACTTC. Variable domain in full (rest from reference TRBV7-2 and TRBJ2-7): GAGVSQSPSNKVTEKGKDVELRCDPISGHTALYWYRQSLGQGLEFLIYFQGNSAPDKSGLPSDRFSAERTGGSVSTLTIQRTQQEDSAVYLCASSFGAVSYEQYFGPGTRLTVT.